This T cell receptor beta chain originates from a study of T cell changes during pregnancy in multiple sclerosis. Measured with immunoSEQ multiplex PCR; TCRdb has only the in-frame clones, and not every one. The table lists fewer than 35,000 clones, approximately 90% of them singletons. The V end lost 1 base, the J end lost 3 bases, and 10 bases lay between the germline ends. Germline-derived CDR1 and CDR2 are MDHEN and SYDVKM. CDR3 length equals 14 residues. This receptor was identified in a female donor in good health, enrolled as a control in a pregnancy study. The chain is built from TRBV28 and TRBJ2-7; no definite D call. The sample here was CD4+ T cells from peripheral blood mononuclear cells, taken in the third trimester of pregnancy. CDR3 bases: TGTGCCAGCAGTTTATTACCCATCAGCTACGAGCAGTACTTC. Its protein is CASSLLPISYEQYF.